This T cell receptor beta chain was identified in a study of cytotoxic CD8 clonotypes in ibrutinib-treated CLL. Notes on the study in general: Public clonotypes proved infrequent, and on treatment they shrank or remained steady.

Profiled with immunoSEQ multiplex PCR; TCRdb holds only in-frame clones, not every one. The sample includes around 97,000 clones, almost 80% of them seen just once. The CDR3 spans 14 residues. V lost 0 bases, J lost 2 bases, and 8 bases lay in between. Germline V lookup: CDR1 SGHRS, CDR2 YFSETQ. Details on this clone: Its antigen is unidentified.

The TCR sequence derives from a human donor with chronic lymphocytic leukemia. Material: PBMCs, obtained after 12 months of ibrutinib treatment. V gene TRBV5-1 combines with J gene TRBJ1-2; unclear D gene. DNA of the CDR3: TGCGCCAGCAGCTTGGACAGTAGGAACTATGGCTACACCTTC. Translation gives CASSLDSRNYGYTF.